This TCR beta chain was captured in a study of cytomegalovirus exposure and HLA in healthy donors. Overall study findings and caveats: The authors judged a highly shared variant cluster likely a sequencing artifact. Reports indicate that TCR beta sequences accurately predicted the HLA-A and HLA-B alleles of most subjects. Rarity marked most TCR sequences, yet some public TCRs occurred in many donors. Some TCR beta chains (roughly 160 of them) were listed as cytomegalovirus-associated.

Trimming took 6 bases from V and 2 from J, leaving 6 bases between them. Germline V lookup: CDR1 SGHTS, CDR2 YDEGEE. The CDR3 is made up of 11 amino acids. The PCR contained 60 Vbeta and 13 Jbeta primers. The protocol was immunoSEQ multiplex PCR, while the TCRdb copy is restricted to in-frame clones and leaves out a portion. The sample has 130,000 to 150,000 clones, more than 60% seen once. Turning to this clone: Its specificity is not known.

The sequencing sample was made of PBMCs. The rearrangement uses TRBV5-8 and TRBJ2-7, with D unresolved. The origin of this receptor is a man between 35 and 55 years old in good health and CMV-seropositive. The CDR3: CASTAAYEQYF. The CDR3 nucleotides read TGTGCCAGCACCGCGGCCTACGAGCAGTACTTC.